The clone carrying this T cell receptor (beta chain) was detected a few times. Its specificity is unknown. The CDR3 end lies 3 residues beyond the end of the read and is filled in from the germline J gene. Aged about 9 to 70 years, CVID subjects averaged about 40 years old. Each donor provided about 5 to 9 ml of heparinized whole blood. The repertoire was sequenced with immunoSEQ multiplex PCR; TCRdb's copy has only in-frame clones and lacks some. Observed in the sample are about 23,000 clones, none of them singletons. The entry originates in a study of T cell clonality in common variable immunodeficiency. The study, taken as a whole, reports: Compared with controls, CVID subjects had fewer shared TCRbeta clones. Patient heterogeneity in the CVID cohort limited correlations between repertoire features and clinical complications. Common variable immunodeficiency TCR beta sequences reportedly had fewer deletions and N-nucleotide insertions.

Germline CDR1 MNHNS, CDR2 SASEGT. The CDR3 is made up of 17 amino acids. Trimming shortened V by 0 bases and J by 3 bases, and 16 bases separated the two germline ends. The TCR comes from a human donor with common variable immunodeficiency. The chain carries TRBV6-1 and TRBJ2-3; D might be TRBD2 (5 bases). Sequencing was carried out using peripheral blood mononuclear cells. The CDR3 bases that were read are TGTGCCAGCAGTGAAGCTGCTCGGACTCCAAGGACAGATACG. Translating it yields CASSEAARTPRTDT. The whole CDR3 sequence is CASSEAARTPRTDTQYF.